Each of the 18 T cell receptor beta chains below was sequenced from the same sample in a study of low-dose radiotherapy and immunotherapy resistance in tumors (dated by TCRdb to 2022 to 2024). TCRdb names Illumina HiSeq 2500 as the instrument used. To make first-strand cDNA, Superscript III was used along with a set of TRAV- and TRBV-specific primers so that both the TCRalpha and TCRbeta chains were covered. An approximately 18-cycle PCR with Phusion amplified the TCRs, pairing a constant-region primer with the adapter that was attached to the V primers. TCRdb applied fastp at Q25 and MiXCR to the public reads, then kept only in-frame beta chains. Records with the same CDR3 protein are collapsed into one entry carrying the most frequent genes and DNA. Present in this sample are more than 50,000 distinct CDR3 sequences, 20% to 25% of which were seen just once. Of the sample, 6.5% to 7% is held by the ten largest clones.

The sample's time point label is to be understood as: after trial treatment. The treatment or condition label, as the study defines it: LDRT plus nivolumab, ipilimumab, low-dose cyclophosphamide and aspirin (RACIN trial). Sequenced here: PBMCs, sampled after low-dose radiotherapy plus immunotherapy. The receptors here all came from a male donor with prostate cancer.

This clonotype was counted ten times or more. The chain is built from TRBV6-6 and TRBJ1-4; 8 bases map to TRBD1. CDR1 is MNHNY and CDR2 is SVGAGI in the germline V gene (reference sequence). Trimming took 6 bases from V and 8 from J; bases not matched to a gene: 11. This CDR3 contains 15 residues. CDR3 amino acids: CASRQGARVWEKLFF. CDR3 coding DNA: TGTGCCAGCAGGCAGGGGGCGCGGGTCTGGGAAAAACTGTTTTTT.

The CDR3 spells CASRSGLSTYEQYF. CDR3 coding DNA: TGCGCCAGCAGAAGCGGGCTAAGTACCTACGAGCAGTACTTC. The chain links TRBV4-1 to TRBJ2-7; tentatively, D is TRBD2 (6 bases). V lost 6 bases and J 2 bases, leaving 14 bases between the germline ends. From germline, CDR1 is MGHRA and CDR2 YSYEKL. The CDR3 consists of 14 residues.

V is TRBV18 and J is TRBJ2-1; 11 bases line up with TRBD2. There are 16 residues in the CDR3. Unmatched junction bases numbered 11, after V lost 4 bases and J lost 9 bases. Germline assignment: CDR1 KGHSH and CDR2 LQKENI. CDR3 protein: CASSQQLAGEGTEQFF. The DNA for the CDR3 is TGTGCCAGCTCACAACAACTAGCGGGAGAGGGTACTGAGCAGTTCTTC.

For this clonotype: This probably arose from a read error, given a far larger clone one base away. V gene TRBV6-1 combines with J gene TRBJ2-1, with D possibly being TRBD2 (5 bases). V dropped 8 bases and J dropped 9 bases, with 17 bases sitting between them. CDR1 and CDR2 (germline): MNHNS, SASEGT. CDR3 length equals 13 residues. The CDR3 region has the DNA TGTGCCAGCGTCCCCGGTGAGGCGGGTGAGCAGTTCTTC. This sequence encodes CASVPGEAGEQFF.

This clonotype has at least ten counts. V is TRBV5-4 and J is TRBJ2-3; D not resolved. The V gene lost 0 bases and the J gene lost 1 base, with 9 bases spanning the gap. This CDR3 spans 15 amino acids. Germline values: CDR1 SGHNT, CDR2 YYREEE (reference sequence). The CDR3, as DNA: TGTGCCAGCAGCTTGGTCTCTTGGGGCACAGATACGCAGTATTTT. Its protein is CASSLVSWGTDTQYF.

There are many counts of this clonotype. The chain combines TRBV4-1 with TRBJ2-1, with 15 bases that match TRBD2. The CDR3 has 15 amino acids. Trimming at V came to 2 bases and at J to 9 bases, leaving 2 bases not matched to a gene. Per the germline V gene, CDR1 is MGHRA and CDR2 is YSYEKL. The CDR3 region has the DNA TGCGCCAGCAGCCAATCGGGACTAGCGGGAGGTGAGCAGTTCTTC. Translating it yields CASSQSGLAGGEQFF.

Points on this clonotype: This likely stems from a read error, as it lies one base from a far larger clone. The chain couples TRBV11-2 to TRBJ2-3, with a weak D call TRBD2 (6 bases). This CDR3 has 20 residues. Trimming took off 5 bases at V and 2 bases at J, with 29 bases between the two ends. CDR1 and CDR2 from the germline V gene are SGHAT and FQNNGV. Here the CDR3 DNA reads TGTGCCAGCAGCCCTGTGGGGACTGGCCTGGGGCTAGCCACCACAGATACGCAGTATTTT. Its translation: CASSPVGTGLGLATTDTQYF.

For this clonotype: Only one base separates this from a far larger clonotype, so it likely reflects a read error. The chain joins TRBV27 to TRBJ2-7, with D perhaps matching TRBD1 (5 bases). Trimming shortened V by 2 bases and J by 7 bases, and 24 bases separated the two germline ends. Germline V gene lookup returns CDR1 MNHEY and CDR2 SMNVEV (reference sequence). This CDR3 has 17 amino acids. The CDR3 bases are TGTGCCAGCAGTTTAAGGGTGTTGACAGCAGAAGACAATGAGCAGTACTTC. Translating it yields CASSLRVLTAEDNEQYF.

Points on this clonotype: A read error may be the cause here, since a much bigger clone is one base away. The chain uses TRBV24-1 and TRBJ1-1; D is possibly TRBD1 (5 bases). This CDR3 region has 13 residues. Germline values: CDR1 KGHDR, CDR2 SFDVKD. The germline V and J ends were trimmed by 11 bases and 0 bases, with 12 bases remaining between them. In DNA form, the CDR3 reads TGTGCCAGCAGGAGGGGAGTGAACACTGAAGCTTTCTTT. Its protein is CASRRGVNTEAFF.

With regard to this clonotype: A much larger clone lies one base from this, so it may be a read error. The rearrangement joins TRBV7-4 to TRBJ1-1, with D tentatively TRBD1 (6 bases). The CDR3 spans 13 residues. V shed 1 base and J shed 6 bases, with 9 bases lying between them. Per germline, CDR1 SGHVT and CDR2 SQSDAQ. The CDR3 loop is CASSLGQAPEAFF. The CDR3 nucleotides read TGTGCCAGCAGCTTAGGACAGGCTCCTGAAGCTTTCTTT. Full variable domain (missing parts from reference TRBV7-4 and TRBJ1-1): GAGVSQSPRYKVAKRGRDVALRCDSISGHVTLYWYRQTLGQGSEVLTYSQSDAQRDKSGRPSGRFSAERPERSVSTLKIQRTEQGDSAVYLCASSLGQAPEAFFGQGTRLTVV.

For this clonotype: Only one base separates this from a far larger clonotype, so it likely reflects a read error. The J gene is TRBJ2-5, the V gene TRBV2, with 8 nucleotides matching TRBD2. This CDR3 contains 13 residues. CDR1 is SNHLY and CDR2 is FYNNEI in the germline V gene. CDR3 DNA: TGCGCCAGCGGGGGAGTATCCTACAATGAGCAGTACTTC. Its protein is CASGGVSYNEQYF.

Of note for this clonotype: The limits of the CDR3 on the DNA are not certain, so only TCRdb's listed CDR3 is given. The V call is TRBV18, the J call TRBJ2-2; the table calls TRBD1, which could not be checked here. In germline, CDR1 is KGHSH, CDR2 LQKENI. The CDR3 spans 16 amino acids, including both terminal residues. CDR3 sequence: CASSPRQGASGELFFF.

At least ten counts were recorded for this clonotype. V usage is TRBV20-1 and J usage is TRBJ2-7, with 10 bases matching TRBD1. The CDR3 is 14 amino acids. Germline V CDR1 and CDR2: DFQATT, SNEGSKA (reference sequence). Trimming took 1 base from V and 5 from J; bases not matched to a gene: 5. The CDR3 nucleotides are TGCAGTGCTAGAGCTATGACAGGGGGCAACGAGCAGTACTTC. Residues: CSARAMTGGNEQYF.

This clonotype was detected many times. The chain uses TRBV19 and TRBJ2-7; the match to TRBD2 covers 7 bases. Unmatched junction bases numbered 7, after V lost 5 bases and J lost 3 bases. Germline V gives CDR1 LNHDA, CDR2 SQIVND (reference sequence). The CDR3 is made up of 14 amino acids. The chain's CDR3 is CASSPHRTSYEQYF. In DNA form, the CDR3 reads TGTGCCAGTAGTCCCCACAGGACTAGCTACGAGCAGTACTTC. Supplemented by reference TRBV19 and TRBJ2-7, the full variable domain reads DGGITQSPKYLFRKEGQNVTLSCEQNLNHDAMYWYRQDPGQGLRLIYYSQIVNDFQKGDIAEGYSVSREKKESFPLTVTSAQKNPTAFYLCASSPHRTSYEQYFGPGTRLTVT.

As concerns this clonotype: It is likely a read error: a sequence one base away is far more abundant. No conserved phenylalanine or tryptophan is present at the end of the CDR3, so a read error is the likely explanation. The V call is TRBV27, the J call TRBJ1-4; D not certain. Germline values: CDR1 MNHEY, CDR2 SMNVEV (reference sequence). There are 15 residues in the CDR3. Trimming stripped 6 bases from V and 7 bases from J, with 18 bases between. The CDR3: CASRRAIIEGEKLFL. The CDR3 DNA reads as TGTGCCAGCAGACGCGCCATCATTGAGGGTGAAAAACTGTTTCTT.

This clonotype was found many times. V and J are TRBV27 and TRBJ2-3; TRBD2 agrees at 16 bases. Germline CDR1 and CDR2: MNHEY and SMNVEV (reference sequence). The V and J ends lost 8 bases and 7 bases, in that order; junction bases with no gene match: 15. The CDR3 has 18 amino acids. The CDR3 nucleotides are TGTGCCAGCGGGGGGCAACCGGGACTAGCGGGGGGGCGGTATACGCAGTATTTT. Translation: CASGGQPGLAGGRYTQYF.

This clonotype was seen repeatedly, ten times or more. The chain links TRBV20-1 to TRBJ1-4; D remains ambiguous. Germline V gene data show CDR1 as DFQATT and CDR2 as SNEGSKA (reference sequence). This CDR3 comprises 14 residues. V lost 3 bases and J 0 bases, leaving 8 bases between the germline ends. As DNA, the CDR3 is TGCAGTGCTAGCGGCGGCGCAACTAATGAAAAACTGTTTTTT. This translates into CSASGGATNEKLFF.

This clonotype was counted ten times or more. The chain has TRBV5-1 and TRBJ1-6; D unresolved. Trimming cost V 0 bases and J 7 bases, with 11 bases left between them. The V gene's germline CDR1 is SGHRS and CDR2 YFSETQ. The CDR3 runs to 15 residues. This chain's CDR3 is CASSLASTANSPLHF. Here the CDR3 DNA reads TGCGCCAGCAGCTTGGCCAGCACTGCCAATTCACCCCTCCACTTT.